These T cell receptor beta chains were read from a single sample in a study of T cell clonotyping in hematopoietic cell transplantation. Here immunoSEQ multiplex PCR was the method, and the copy in TCRdb shows in-frame clones only, minus some. Of more than 15,000 clones listed, about nine tenths are singletons. The sample was peripheral blood mononuclear cells. The receptors originated from a man aged 45-65 years in good health. Some clones in this sample may be carry-over from other donors' samples. Each CDR3 is given with its conserved first and last residue. D genes are given only for firm matches. Some rows have no size entry. The others give once, few or many, or a class for an expanded clone.

-	TRBV19	-	TRBJ1-1	CASSIGGGEAFF	TGTGCCAGTAGTATAGGAGGCGGCGAAGCTTTCTTT
-	TRBV28	TRBD1	TRBJ1-5	CASSLWQGAGGNQPQHF	TGTGCCAGCAGTTTATGGCAGGGGGCAGGTGGCAATCAGCCCCAGCATTTT
-	TRBV18	-	TRBJ1-1	CASSPRQLNTEAFF	TGTGCCAGCTCACCAAGACAGTTGAACACTGAAGCTTTCTTT
-	TRBV7-2	-	TRBJ1-5	CASSPTGPNQPQHF	TGTGCCAGCAGTCCTACAGGGCCCAATCAGCCCCAGCATTTT
-	TRBV29-1	-	TRBJ2-5	CSVEVQGMETQYF	TGCAGCGTTGAGGTACAGGGCATGGAGACCCAGTACTTC
once	TRBV4-1	TRBD1	TRBJ2-7	CASSQEWTGFYEQYF	TGCGCCAGCAGCCAAGAGTGGACAGGGTTCTACGAGCAGTACTTC
-	TRBV25-1	TRBD1	TRBJ2-7	CASWTGPYEQYF	TGTGCCAGCTGGACAGGGCCCTACGAGCAGTACTTC
-	TRBV5-8	-	TRBJ1-4	CASSLLLQSSGRNEKLFF	TGTGCCAGCAGCTTGTTGCTTCAGTCCTCTGGTCGTAATGAAAAACTGTTTTTT
-	TRBV19	TRBD1	TRBJ1-5	CASSTDRGRMEPQHF	TGTGCCAGTAGTACAGACAGGGGGCGAATGGAGCCCCAGCATTTT
-	TRBV7-2	-	TRBJ1-3	CASSPRSGMVGTIYF	TGTGCCAGCAGCCCTAGGTCCGGGATGGTGGGCACCATATATTTT
-	TRBV4-1	TRBD1	TRBJ2-7	CASSQETGEGEQYF	TGCGCCAGCAGCCAAGAAACAGGGGAAGGCGAGCAGTACTTC
few	TRBV6-1	-	TRBJ2-7	CASSDMRAYEQYF	TGTGCCAGCAGTGACATGCGGGCGTACGAGCAGTACTTC
-	TRBV29-1	TRBD2	TRBJ2-5	CSATSGGVRGETQYF	TGCAGCGCAACTAGCGGGGGCGTCCGTGGAGAGACCCAGTACTTC
-	TRBV19	-	TRBJ2-5	CASSIGGAEETQYF	TGTGCCAGTAGTATTGGGGGGGCGGAAGAGACCCAGTACTTC
-	TRBV14	-	TRBJ2-5	CASSARDGSEETQYF	TGTGCCAGCAGCGCCCGGGACGGGTCAGAGGAGACCCAGTACTTC
-	TRBV7-2	-	TRBJ2-7	CASSPARGREQYF	TGTGCCAGCAGCCCTGCGCGGGGTCGCGAGCAGTACTTC
-	TRBV29-1	TRBD1	TRBJ2-7	CSAGSGTGTYEQYF	TGCAGCGCCGGATCCGGGACAGGGACCTACGAGCAGTACTTC
-	TRBV5-1	-	TRBJ1-6	CASSLDRLNSPLHF	TGCGCCAGCAGCTTGGACAGGCTGAATTCACCCCTCCACTTT
-	TRBV7-3	-	TRBJ2-2	CASSLKPRGTEDTGELFF	TGTGCCAGCAGCTTAAAGCCGCGGGGGACAGAGGACACCGGGGAGCTGTTTTTT
-	TRBV19	-	TRBJ1-6	CASTPSMGAVSPLHF	TGTGCCAGTACCCCTTCAATGGGGGCAGTTTCACCCCTCCACTTT
-	TRBV30	-	TRBJ1-2	CAWSDGDYGYTF	TGTGCCTGGAGTGACGGAGACTATGGCTACACCTTC
-	TRBV6-5	-	TRBJ1-5	CASRQDWREPQHF	TGTGCCAGCAGGCAGGACTGGCGAGAGCCCCAGCATTTT
-	TRBV9	TRBD2	TRBJ2-7	CASSVTSGISEQYF	TGTGCCAGCAGCGTAACTAGCGGGATATCCGAGCAGTACTTC
few	TRBV10-2	TRBD1	TRBJ1-2	CASRGQDSNYGYTF	TGCGCCAGCAGGGGACAGGACTCTAACTATGGCTACACCTTC
-	TRBV29-1	TRBD2	TRBJ2-1	CSVDPSSGSNEQFF	TGCAGCGTTGACCCATCTAGCGGGTCAAATGAGCAGTTCTTC